Presented here are 25 T cell receptor beta chains from one specimen sequenced in a study of cytotoxic CD8 clonotypes in ibrutinib-treated CLL. Clones were read by immunoSEQ multiplex PCR, and TCRdb kept only the in-frame ones, dropping some. Of roughly 150,000 clones listed, under 90% are singletons. The specimen was PBMCs, collected after 24 months of ibrutinib treatment. All receptors derive from a human donor with chronic lymphocytic leukemia.

The table lists this clone with a count of one. The chain is built from TRBV11-3 and TRBJ1-1, with TRBD1 matching over 8 bases. From germline, CDR1 is SGHNT and CDR2 YENEEA. This CDR3 contains 15 residues. The ends lost 0 bases at V and 2 bases at J; junction bases unmatched: 2. The CDR3 reads CASSLDGQGNTEAFF. The CDR3 nucleotides are TGTGCCAGCAGCTTAGATGGACAGGGAAACACTGAAGCTTTCTTT. The entire variable domain, with the rest obtained from reference TRBV11-3 and TRBJ1-1, is as follows: EAGVVQSPRYKIIEKKQPVAFWCNPISGHNTLYWYLQNLGQGPELLIRYENEEAVDDSQLPKDRFSAERLKGVDSTLKIQPAELGDSAVYLCASSLDGQGNTEAFFGQGTRLTVV.

V and J are TRBV9 and TRBJ1-1, with TRBD1 matching 8 bases. After removal of 3 bases from V and 0 bases from J, the junction contained 4 bases not matched to a gene. Per the germline V gene, CDR1 is SGDLS and CDR2 is YYNGEE. The CDR3 runs 15 residues. In nucleotides, the CDR3 is TGTGCCAGCAGCGCTACACAGGGGGTGAACACTGAAGCTTTCTTT. This codes for CASSATQGVNTEAFF.

Points on this clone: Other DNA variants within this sample encode the same CDR3. The V call is TRBV18, the J call TRBJ2-2; the D gene is possibly TRBD1 (5 bases). V lost 6 bases, J lost 6 bases, and 8 bases lay in between. This CDR3 is built from 12 residues. Germline values: CDR1 KGHSH, CDR2 LQKENI. This chain's CDR3 is CASSPGSGELFF. The CDR3, as DNA: TGTGCCAGCTCCCCAGGGTCCGGGGAGCTGTTTTTT.

This chain joins TRBV11-2 and TRBJ2-5, with D perhaps matching TRBD1 (6 bases). The CDR3 contains 15 residues. Trimming cost V 5 bases and J 3 bases, with 16 bases left between them. Germline V gene lookup returns CDR1 SGHAT and CDR2 FQNNGV. The CDR3 spells CASSIDRTLKETQYF. The CDR3 region has the DNA TGTGCCAGCAGCATCGACAGGACCCTAAAAGAGACCCAGTACTTC. Full variable domain (remainder filled in from reference TRBV11-2 and TRBJ2-5): EAGVAQSPRYKIIEKRQSVAFWCNPISGHATLYWYQQILGQGPKLLIQFQNNGVVDDSQLPKDRFSAERLKGVDSTLKIQPAKLEDSAVYLCASSIDRTLKETQYFGPGTRLLVL.

The V call is TRBV29-1, the J call TRBJ1-1, with 7 bases lining up with TRBD1. The CDR3 covers 14 residues. V lost 1 base, J lost 5 bases, and 7 bases stayed unmatched. Germline-derived CDR1 and CDR2 are SQVTM and ANQGSEA. Written as DNA, the CDR3 is TGCAGCGTTGAAGTACAGGGGATCTGGACTGAAGCTTTCTTT. Amino acids: CSVEVQGIWTEAFF.

In regard to this clone: The sample has other DNA sequences that encode this CDR3 too. V gene TRBV6-1 combines with J gene TRBJ2-7; tentative D call: TRBD1 (5 bases). The germline V gene has CDR1 MNHNS and CDR2 SASEGT. The CDR3 runs to 12 residues. V was shortened by 6 bases and J by 3 bases, with 9 bases between the two germline ends. The CDR3 reads CASRRDSYEQYF. The CDR3, as DNA: TGTGCCAGCAGAAGAGACAGCTACGAGCAGTACTTC.

The rearrangement joins TRBV19 to TRBJ1-1; tentative D call: TRBD1 (5 bases). The CDR3 totals 16 residues. Trimming shortened V by 2 bases and J by 5 bases, and 18 bases separated the two germline ends. The V gene's germline CDR1 is LNHDA and CDR2 SQIVND (reference sequence). The CDR3 nucleotides are TGTGCCAGTAGTATATGGGGGAGGGCTAGGGAAACTGAAGCTTTCTTT. The encoded protein is CASSIWGRARETEAFF.

The chain carries TRBV10-2 and TRBJ2-3; TRBD2 aligns across 10 bases. The CDR3 extends over 17 amino acids. Germline lookup yields CDR1 WSHSY and CDR2 SAAADI. V lost 0 bases and J lost 5; bases outside the gene matches: 8. This CDR3 is CASSESNLAGAGDTQYF. The CDR3 region has the DNA TGCGCCAGCAGTGAGTCTAATCTAGCGGGGGCCGGAGATACGCAGTATTTT.

The chain combines TRBV18 with TRBJ1-4; 10 bases are a match to TRBD1. CDR1 is KGHSH, CDR2 LQKENI, per germline. J was trimmed by 6 bases and V by 1 base; bases with no gene match: 8. The CDR3 is made up of 17 amino acids. This CDR3 reads CASSPRQGAVKDEKLFF. DNA for the CDR3: TGTGCCAGCTCACCACGACAGGGGGCGGTCAAGGATGAAAAACTGTTTTTT.

The CDR3 bases are TGTGCCAACGGACAGGGGGCCGGAGAGACCCAGTACTTC. It yields the protein CANGQGAGETQYF. The chain employs TRBV2 and TRBJ2-5; 11 bases are shared with TRBD1. The CDR3 has 13 amino acids. Germline-derived CDR1 and CDR2 are SNHLY and FYNNEI. Trimming removed 10 bases from V and 4 bases from J; junction bases left unmatched: 5.

The chain recombines TRBV2 with TRBJ2-5, with D uncertain. Per germline, CDR1 SNHLY and CDR2 FYNNEI. The ends were cut back, 6 bases at V and 4 bases at J, with 9 bases in the middle. This CDR3 region has 12 residues. The chain's CDR3 is CASSGRPETQYF. CDR3 in DNA: TGTGCCAGCAGCGGTCGCCCAGAGACCCAGTACTTC.

This clone has just a few counts. V is TRBV6-5 and J is TRBJ1-2; D call uncertain. V shed 6 bases and J shed 5 bases, with 7 bases lying between them. Germline values: CDR1 MNHEY, CDR2 SVGAGI. The CDR3 runs to 11 residues. The CDR3 protein is CASSWKYGYTF. CDR3 sequence (DNA): TGTGCCAGCAGCTGGAAGTATGGCTACACCTTC.

On this clone itself: The sample has other DNA sequences that encode this CDR3 too. The genes are TRBV5-1 and TRBJ2-7; a possible D gene is TRBD1 (5 bases). Trimming left V 4 bases short and J 5 bases short, with 19 bases between. Germline V gene lookup returns CDR1 SGHRS and CDR2 YFSETQ. The CDR3 is 15 amino acids. CDR3 DNA: TGCGCCAGCAGCCGAAACGCAGGGATGTTGCACGAGCAGTACTTC. Protein sequence: CASSRNAGMLHEQYF.

The chain uses TRBV5-1 and TRBJ1-4, with 9 bases identical to TRBD1. The V segment lost 4 bases and the J segment 10 bases; nucleotides outside the gene matches: 17. Germline lookup yields CDR1 SGHRS and CDR2 YFSETQ. The CDR3 consists of 17 residues. This chain's CDR3 is CASSTGSRTGVKGKLFF. The CDR3 region has the DNA TGCGCCAGCAGCACGGGATCCCGGACAGGGGTAAAGGGAAAACTGTTTTTT.

The J gene is TRBJ1-1, the V gene TRBV6-1; D is ambiguous. Germline assignment: CDR1 MNHNS and CDR2 SASEGT. The CDR3 has 13 residues. Trimming took 1 base from V and 5 from J, leaving 8 bases between them. CDR3 protein: CASSEVRMTEAFF. CDR3 bases: TGTGCCAGCAGTGAAGTAAGGATGACTGAAGCTTTCTTT.

The rearrangement uses TRBV11-2 and TRBJ2-3; no clear D. Trimming took 5 bases from V and 6 from J, leaving 12 bases between them. Germline V CDR1 and CDR2: SGHAT, FQNNGV. This CDR3 has 13 amino acids. The CDR3 protein is CASSQALGDTQYF. The CDR3, as DNA: TGTGCCAGCAGCCAGGCATTAGGCGATACGCAGTATTTT.

The chain uses TRBV6-5 and TRBJ2-5; D may correspond to TRBD1 or TRBD2 (5 bases each). CDR1 is MNHEY and CDR2 is SVGAGI in the germline V gene. This CDR3 contains 16 residues. V was clipped by 4 bases and J by 0 bases, with 15 bases between them. The chain's CDR3 is CASSSRLGTYQETQYF. In DNA form, the CDR3 reads TGTGCCAGCAGTTCCCGACTGGGGACGTACCAAGAGACCCAGTACTTC.

A single count supports this clone. The V call is TRBV11-2, the J call TRBJ2-2; maybe TRBD1 (6 bases). This CDR3 spans 15 amino acids. Germline V lookup: CDR1 SGHAT, CDR2 FQNNGV. V was pared by 2 bases and J by 6 bases, with 13 bases between. CDR3 DNA sequence: TGTGCCAGCAGCTTATGGGGGCAGGGTGCCGGGGAGCTGTTTTTT. It encodes CASSLWGQGAGELFF. The entire variable domain, with the rest obtained from reference TRBV11-2 and TRBJ2-2, is as follows: EAGVAQSPRYKIIEKRQSVAFWCNPISGHATLYWYQQILGQGPKLLIQFQNNGVVDDSQLPKDRFSAERLKGVDSTLKIQPAKLEDSAVYLCASSLWGQGAGELFFGEGSRLTVL.

Concerning this clone itself: Other DNA sequences in the same sample also yield this CDR3. The chain uses TRBV5-1 and TRBJ1-2; D unresolved. Germline CDR1 is SGHRS and CDR2 is YFSETQ. The V end was cut by 2 bases, the J end by 5 bases, with 10 bases between. The CDR3 has 13 residues. The DNA for the CDR3 is TGCGCCAGCAGCTTAGGCTTGGGATATGGCTACACCTTC. It codes for CASSLGLGYGYTF.

J is TRBJ1-1 and V is TRBV19, with D possibly TRBD1 on 6 matching bases. The germline gives CDR1 LNHDA, CDR2 SQIVND (reference sequence). Trimming took off 5 bases at V and 7 bases at J, with 14 bases between the two ends. The CDR3 spans 13 residues. The CDR3 region is CASSSDSKIEAFF. The CDR3 DNA sequence: TGTGCCAGTAGTTCGGACAGTAAAATTGAAGCTTTCTTT.

V gene TRBV21-1 combines with J gene TRBJ2-4. TRBV21-1 is a pseudogene locus. The CDR3 sequence is 16 residues long. CDR3 region: CASSKDWGRAKNIQYF. As DNA, the CDR3 is TGTGCCAGCAGCAAAGATTGGGGAAGAGCCAAAAACATTCAGTACTTC.

V gene TRBV9 combines with J gene TRBJ1-1; the D is unclear. In germline, CDR1 is SGDLS, CDR2 YYNGEE. The germline V and J ends were trimmed by 1 base and 0 bases, with 4 bases remaining between them. The CDR3 is 13 amino acids. CDR3 DNA sequence: TGTGCCAGCAGCGTAAACATGAACACTGAAGCTTTCTTT. Translation gives CASSVNMNTEAFF. Together with reference TRBV9 and TRBJ1-1, the CDR3 gives the full variable domain: DSGVTQTPKHLITATGQRVTLRCSPRSGDLSVYWYQQSLDQGLQFLIQYYNGEERAKGNILERFSAQQFPDLHSELNLSSLELGDSALYFCASSVNMNTEAFFGQGTRLTVV.

The chain has TRBV7-9 and TRBJ1-1; D is possibly TRBD1 (5 bases). V dropped 0 bases and J dropped 2 bases, with 10 bases sitting between them. There are 15 residues in the CDR3. CDR1 is SEHNR, CDR2 FQNEAQ, per germline (reference sequence). The CDR3 sequence: CASSLAGGKNTEAFF. The CDR3, as DNA: TGTGCCAGCAGCTTAGCCGGGGGAAAAAACACTGAAGCTTTCTTT.

V usage is TRBV14 and J usage is TRBJ1-4; D gene unclear. Germline V gene lookup returns CDR1 SGHDN and CDR2 FVKESK. Trimming left V 0 bases short and J 8 bases short, with 13 bases between. This CDR3 has 15 residues. CDR3 sequence (DNA): TGTGCCAGCAGCCAAGATTGGCAGGACTACGAAAAACTGTTTTTT. Translation: CASSQDWQDYEKLFF.

The rearrangement links TRBV2 to TRBJ2-3; 10 bases agree with TRBD2. CDR1 SNHLY and CDR2 FYNNEI come from the germline V gene. The CDR3 contains 15 residues. With V trimmed by 4 bases and J by 3 bases, 4 bases remained unmatched. The CDR3 here is CASSAQRGGTDTQYF. CDR3 bases: TGTGCCAGCAGTGCCCAGCGGGGGGGGACAGATACGCAGTATTTT.